The present entry profiles one T cell receptor beta chain with its context. The authors extracted RNA and reverse transcribed it into cDNA as the sequencing template. Data came from immunoSEQ multiplex PCR; TCRdb stores just in-frame clones and leaves some out. In the table there are roughly 200,000 clones, around two fifths of which are singletons. The germline gives CDR1 LGHNA, CDR2 YNFKEQ. The CDR3 covers 16 residues. V was cut by 0 bases and J by 2 bases, with 13 bases left in between. These data are taken from a study of CD8+ T cells in alopecia areata. Specified treatment: oral pan-JAK inhibitor, 5-10 mg twice daily.

V usage is TRBV4-2 and J usage is TRBJ2-5, with D possibly being TRBD2 (6 bases). This TCR was recovered from a human donor with alopecia areata. The starting material was CD4+ T cells sorted from blood, obtained at week 34, from a patient treated with tofacitinib. The CDR3 DNA reads TGTGCCAGCAGCCAAGATTACACTAGCAGACAAGAGACCCAGTACTTC. This gives the protein CASSQDYTSRQETQYF.